The clone carrying this TCR beta chain was picked up many times. Via MiXCR, TCRdb re-called the reads, giving one row per CDR3 protein. The sample comprises 310,000 or so distinct CDR3 sequences, around 9.1% of which are singletons, and around 2.5% rests with the top ten. This specimen belongs to a study of T cell repertoires in cytomegalovirus infection. On the study more broadly: Carrying CMV and the relevant HLA type showed in public TCR beta signatures.

The germline gives CDR1 DFQATT, CDR2 SNEGSKA (reference sequence). The CDR3 has 13 amino acids. The V end was cut by 0 bases, the J end by 3 bases, with 8 bases between. V and J are TRBV20-1 and TRBJ1-2; D not certain. Material for sequencing was PBMCs. The receptor's source is a human donor in good health (CMV status not recorded). Some clones in this sample may be carry-over from other donors' samples. CDR3 in amino acids: CSARDQVDYGYTF. CDR3 DNA: TGCAGTGCTAGAGACCAGGTTGACTATGGCTACACCTTC.